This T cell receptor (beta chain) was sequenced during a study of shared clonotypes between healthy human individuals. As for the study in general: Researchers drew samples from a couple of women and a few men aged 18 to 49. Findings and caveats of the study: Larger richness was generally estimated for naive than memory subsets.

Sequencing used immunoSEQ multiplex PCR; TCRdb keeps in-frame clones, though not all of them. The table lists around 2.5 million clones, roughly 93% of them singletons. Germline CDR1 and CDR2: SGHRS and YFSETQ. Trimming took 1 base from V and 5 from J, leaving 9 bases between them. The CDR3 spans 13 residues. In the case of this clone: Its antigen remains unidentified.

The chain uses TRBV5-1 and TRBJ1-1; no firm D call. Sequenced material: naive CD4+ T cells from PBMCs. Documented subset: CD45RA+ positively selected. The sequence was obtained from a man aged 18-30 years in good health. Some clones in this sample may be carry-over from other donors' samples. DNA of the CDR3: TGCGCCAGCAGCTTGTTGGCTGGGACTGAAGCTTTCTTT. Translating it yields CASSLLAGTEAFF.